This T cell receptor (beta chain) stems from a study of Ad26.COV2.S vaccination and SARS-CoV-2 variants. Study-level background: The study gave Ad26.COV2.S intramuscularly, once or twice 56 days apart.

TCRdb's table, derived via immunoSEQ multiplex PCR, lists solely in-frame clones and lacks some. The table records hundreds of thousands of clones, about 89% of them present only once. Germline V gene sequence: CDR1 KGHSH, CDR2 LQKENI. The CDR3 contains 15 residues. V lost 6 bases and J lost 1, with 13 bases in between. Treatment denoted: 19 received Ad26.COV2.S at low or high dose, single or two shots; 5 received placebo; per-sample allocation not given. The samples were gathered on day 63 after the first injection of vaccine or placebo. Donation came from an adult in Boston who was aged 18-55 years.

This sequence was found in a person aged 18-60 years who received the Ad26.COV2.S COVID-19 vaccine or a placebo. The chain employs TRBV18 and TRBJ2-1; perhaps TRBD2 as D (5 bases). Material: peripheral blood, obtained in a trial of Ad26.COV2.S vaccine versus placebo. CDR3 DNA: TGTGCCAGCTCGCCCGGAGCGGCTTCCTACAATGAGCAGTTCTTC. As protein: CASSPGAASYNEQFF.